The clone carrying this T cell receptor (beta chain) has at least ten counts. What it binds is not known. The time point: persistent/refractory GD, antithyroid drugs over 5 years with positive TRAb. PBMCs provided the RNA from which the TCR library was made. The sample originates from a study of regulatory T cells in long-lasting Graves disease. Whole-study results and caveats: With persistent disease, TRBV28, TRBJ1-2 and TRBJ2-5 were the favored segments.

Combining iRepertoire HTBI primers with Arm-PCR of CDR3 regions, the authors built TCR beta libraries. TCRdb reprocessed the multiplex PCR reads via MiXCR and lists one record per CDR3 protein. The sample lists roughly 500,000 distinct CDR3 sequences, approximately 23% seen once, with around 14% in the top ten. CDR3 length: 15 residues. Germline lookup yields CDR1 MDHEN and CDR2 SYDVKM. Trimming left V 3 bases short and J 0 bases short, with 11 bases between. This receptor was obtained from a female donor with Graves disease. Sequences were derived from peripheral blood mononuclear cells (PBMCs), sampled when the disease was refractory, from a patient treated with antithyroid drugs. V gene TRBV28 combines with J gene TRBJ1-2; tentatively, D is TRBD1 (5 bases). CDR3 sequence reads: CASSFWTTTNYGYTF. CDR3 sequence (DNA): TGTGCCAGCAGTTTTTGGACAACAACTAACTATGGCTACACCTTC.